Below, 19 T cell receptor beta chains from the same sample are listed, as sequenced in a study of T cell responses to AZD1222 COVID-19 vaccine. This table comes from immunoSEQ multiplex PCR, and its TCRdb copy is limited to in-frame clones, with some not included. The table shows about 100,000 clones, with about 86% occurring only once. The specimen was peripheral blood, collected on day 0 of AZD1222 vaccination. The source of these receptors is an adult in good health.

The gene calls are TRBV10-3 and TRBJ1-5; the D gene is possibly TRBD1 (6 bases). This CDR3 is 12 amino acids long. CDR1 is ENHRY, CDR2 SYGVKD, per germline. Trimming stripped 8 bases from V and 3 bases from J, with 8 bases between. CDR3 sequence: CAIGQNNQPQHF. CDR3 coding DNA: TGTGCCATCGGACAGAACAATCAGCCCCAGCATTTT.

V and J are TRBV10-3 and TRBJ2-7, with a possible D match to TRBD1 (6 bases). Between the trimmed V and J ends, which lost 6 bases and 0 bases, there was a span of 9 bases. CDR3 length equals 13 residues. From germline, CDR1 is ENHRY and CDR2 SYGVKD. CDR3 in amino acids: CAISRGNSYEQYF. CDR3 DNA: TGTGCCATCAGCAGGGGAAACTCCTACGAGCAGTACTTC.

The chain employs TRBV6-5 and TRBJ1-1; maybe TRBD1 (5 bases). CDR1 MNHEY and CDR2 SVGAGI come from the germline V gene. The CDR3 has 16 amino acids. Trimming shortened V by 6 bases and J by 3 bases, and 20 bases separated the two germline ends. CDR3 sequence: CASSYGTNRGDTEAFF. CDR3 bases: TGTGCCAGCAGCTACGGGACGAACCGTGGGGACACTGAAGCTTTCTTT.

The chain carries TRBV6-5 and TRBJ1-4; D not resolved. The CDR3 totals 11 residues. V was clipped by 6 bases and J by 5 bases, with 4 bases between them. CDR1 is MNHEY, CDR2 SVGAGI, per germline. This chain's CDR3 is CASRLNEKLFF. The DNA of the CDR3 is TGTGCCAGCAGATTGAATGAAAAACTGTTTTTT.

The CDR3 protein is CASSESGDIARETQYF. Written as DNA, the CDR3 is TGTGCCAGCAGTGAATCGGGAGACATAGCTCGGGAGACCCAGTACTTC. V gene TRBV6-4 combines with J gene TRBJ2-5; TRBD2 is a possible D gene (6 bases). Germline loops: CDR1 MRHNA, CDR2 SNTAGT. The CDR3 spans 16 residues. Deletions cut 3 bases from V and 5 bases from J, with 19 bases between.

This clone has just one count. The V call is TRBV25-1, the J call TRBJ2-7; 9 nucleotides align to TRBD1. Trimming took 3 bases from V and 7 from J; bases not matched to a gene: 10. The length of the CDR3 is 15 residues. Germline CDR1 reads MGHDK; CDR2 reads SYGVNS. CDR3 protein: CASSEEGQGQGEQYF. CDR3 DNA sequence: TGTGCCAGCAGTGAGGAGGGACAGGGCCAGGGAGAGCAGTACTTC.

CDR3 sequence reads: CASSSYDTVGTGELFF. CDR3 coding DNA: TGTGCCAGCAGTTCCTACGATACAGTCGGCACCGGGGAGCTGTTTTTT. The V call is TRBV27, the J call TRBJ2-2; D remains ambiguous. Germline values: CDR1 MNHEY, CDR2 SMNVEV (reference sequence). The CDR3 contains 16 residues. Trimming shortened V by 4 bases and J by 4 bases, and 16 bases separated the two germline ends.

This sequence joins TRBV6-1 and TRBJ2-7, with D hard to call. CDR1 and CDR2 from the germline V gene are MNHNS and SASEGT. V dropped 6 bases and J dropped 2 bases, with 11 bases sitting between them. CDR3 length: 13 amino acids. In DNA form, the CDR3 reads TGTGCCAGCAGCCGAACTCAAGCCTACGAGCAGTACTTC. This sequence encodes CASSRTQAYEQYF.

The chain couples TRBV6-5 to TRBJ1-2, with 7 bases lining up with TRBD1. The germline gives CDR1 MNHEY, CDR2 SVGAGI. The CDR3 has 16 amino acids. Trimming removed 1 base from V and 7 bases from J; junction bases left unmatched: 12. CDR3 in amino acids: CASSYYVDRVRGGYTF. CDR3 nucleotides: TGTGCCAGCAGTTACTATGTTGACAGGGTTCGGGGTGGCTACACCTTC.

This sequence joins TRBV19 and TRBJ1-3; the D is unclear. CDR3 length: 15 amino acids. The ends were cut back, 4 bases at V and 8 bases at J, with 18 bases in the middle. Germline CDR1 LNHDA, CDR2 SQIVND (reference sequence). The CDR3 DNA reads as TGTGCCAGTAGTAAGGCCCCGAGCGGTCCGGACACCATATATTTT. It encodes CASSKAPSGPDTIYF. The full variable domain, in which reference TRBV19 and TRBJ1-3 provide the parts outside the CDR3, is DGGITQSPKYLFRKEGQNVTLSCEQNLNHDAMYWYRQDPGQGLRLIYYSQIVNDFQKGDIAEGYSVSREKKESFPLTVTSAQKNPTAFYLCASSKAPSGPDTIYFGEGSWLTVV.

This clone was found a few times. The chain couples TRBV2 to TRBJ2-1; D remains unclear. The germline gives CDR1 SNHLY, CDR2 FYNNEI. CDR3 length: 13 residues. The V and J ends lost 7 bases and 5 bases respectively, with 12 bases between them. The CDR3 is CASNPQKNNEQFF. DNA of the CDR3: TGTGCCAGCAACCCCCAGAAGAACAATGAGCAGTTCTTC.

As DNA, the CDR3 is TGCGCCAGCAGCCCCGGGACATGGGTCTACTTC. This encodes CASSPGTWVYF. The V call is TRBV4-1, the J call TRBJ2-7, with D possibly matching TRBD1 (6 bases). Per the germline V gene, CDR1 is MGHRA and CDR2 is YSYEKL. There are 11 residues in the CDR3. Trimming took 4 bases from V and 13 from J, leaving 14 bases between them.

The chain carries TRBV7-3 and TRBJ1-1; D is ambiguous. Germline-derived CDR1 and CDR2 are SGHTA and FQGTGA. The CDR3 has 14 residues. V lost 1 base and J lost 2, with 8 bases in between. CDR3 sequence reads: CASSLNRVNTEAFF. The CDR3 nucleotides are TGTGCCAGCAGCTTAAATCGGGTAAACACTGAAGCTTTCTTT.

This chain joins TRBV19 and TRBJ2-3, with 10 nucleotides matching TRBD2. The CDR3 is made up of 15 amino acids. The V gene end was trimmed by 4 bases and the J gene end by 1 base; junction bases not matched to a gene: 2. Germline V gene sequence: CDR1 LNHDA, CDR2 SQIVND (reference sequence). CDR3 loop: CASSRAGGGTDTQYF. Written as DNA, the CDR3 is TGTGCCAGTAGTAGAGCGGGGGGGGGCACAGATACGCAGTATTTT. The variable domain in full, with the rest retrieved from reference TRBV19 and TRBJ2-3, is DGGITQSPKYLFRKEGQNVTLSCEQNLNHDAMYWYRQDPGQGLRLIYYSQIVNDFQKGDIAEGYSVSREKKESFPLTVTSAQKNPTAFYLCASSRAGGGTDTQYFGPGTRLTVL.

V usage is TRBV11-2 and J usage is TRBJ2-3; 8 nucleotides agree with TRBD2. V was clipped by 5 bases and J by 2 bases; unmatched bases: 3. Germline V gene sequence: CDR1 SGHAT, CDR2 FQNNGV. The CDR3 contains 14 residues. The CDR3 spells CASSRAGDTDTQYF. In DNA, the CDR3 is TGTGCCAGCAGCCGAGCGGGGGACACAGATACGCAGTATTTT.

The V call is TRBV5-1, the J call TRBJ2-3, with no clear D. V lost 0 bases and J lost 6, with 14 bases in between. The CDR3 runs 15 residues. Germline V lookup: CDR1 SGHRS, CDR2 YFSETQ. In DNA, the CDR3 is TGCGCCAGCAGCTTGGTAGGTGACCGGTCGGATACGCAGTATTTT. It encodes CASSLVGDRSDTQYF.

The V gene is TRBV30, the J gene TRBJ2-7, with D uncertain. Trimming shortened V by 1 base and J by 4 bases, and 5 bases separated the two germline ends. Germline V gives CDR1 GTSNPN, CDR2 SVGIG (reference sequence). This CDR3 has 11 residues. The CDR3 sequence is CAWSEAYEQYF. The DNA of the CDR3 is TGTGCCTGGAGTGAGGCGTACGAGCAGTACTTC.

The V and J genes are TRBV7-8 and TRBJ2-7; 7 bases map to TRBD1. The germline V gene has CDR1 SGHVS and CDR2 FQNEAQ. The CDR3 sequence is 20 residues long. The ends lost 1 base at V and 1 base at J; junction bases unmatched: 19. CDR3 sequence (DNA): TGTGCCAGCAGCTTAGGTGATGGTGCCCAGGGGGTTCTTAGTTCCTACGAGCAGTACTTC. It translates to CASSLGDGAQGVLSSYEQYF. Complete variable domain (other parts from reference TRBV7-8 and TRBJ2-7): GAGVSQSPRYKVAKRGQDVALRCDPISGHVSLFWYQQALGQGPEFLTYFQNEAQLDKSGLPSDRFFAERPEGSVSTLKIQRTQQEDSAVYLCASSLGDGAQGVLSSYEQYFGPGTRLTVT.

This rearrangement joins TRBV3-1 (or the pseudogene TRBV3-2) to TRBJ1-3; 7 bases match TRBD1. CDR1 and CDR2 from the germline V gene are LGHDT and YNNKEL (reference sequence). The CDR3 consists of 15 residues. After removal of 1 base from V and 8 bases from J, the junction contained 8 bases not matched to a gene. The CDR3, as DNA: TGTGCCAGCAGCCAAGGTCAGGGGGTTGGGGACACCATATATTTT. This encodes CASSQGQGVGDTIYF.